These T cell receptor beta chains were read from a single sample in a study of shared clonotypes between healthy human individuals. Here immunoSEQ multiplex PCR was the method, and the copy in TCRdb shows in-frame clones only, minus some. In the table there are millions of clones, 85% to 95% of which are singletons. Sequences were obtained from naive CD8+ T cells sorted from blood. The receptors come from a man aged 18 to 29 in good health. Both conserved end residues are part of each CDR3. D genes are given only for firm matches. Size tells how often a clone was seen (once, few, many) or the class of an expanded clone, and some rows leave it out.

d_call j_call v_call clone_size cdr3_nt cdr3_aa
- TRBJ2-7 TRBV4-3 - TGCGCCAGCAGCCAAGATTTGGGGGACTCCTACGAGCAGTACTTC CASSQDLGDSYEQYF
TRBD2 TRBJ2-7 TRBV9 - TGTGCCAGCAGCGTAGGTCTAGCGGGATACGAGCAGTACTTC CASSVGLAGYEQYF
- TRBJ2-2 TRBV19 once TGTGCCAGTAGTATTAGTCTAGCTGGGTCACCGACCGGGGAGCTGTTTTTT CASSISLAGSPTGELFF
- TRBJ1-1 TRBV27 - TGTGCCAGCAGTGGGTCCAACACTGAAGCTTTCTTT CASSGSNTEAFF
TRBD2 TRBJ2-1 TRBV7-6 - TGTGCCAGCAGCCCCCGACTAGCGGGAGACTCCTACAATGAGCAGTTCTTC CASSPRLAGDSYNEQFF
- TRBJ1-3 TRBV28 - TGTGCCAGCAGTTTGTGGCCGGCCAGCTCTGGAAACACCATATATTTT CASSLWPASSGNTIYF
- TRBJ1-3 TRBV29-1 - TGCAGCGTTCAGGACTGGGAGAGAAACACCATATATTTT CSVQDWERNTIYF
TRBD1 TRBJ2-5 TRBV27 once TGTGCCAGCAGTCCAGAAACAGGGGGCACGACCCAGTACTTC CASSPETGGTTQYF
- TRBJ2-7 TRBV7-9 - TGTGCCAGCAGCTTAGACTACGTCTCCTACGAGCAGTACTTC CASSLDYVSYEQYF
- TRBJ1-2 TRBV27 - TGTGCCAGCAGTAGCAGGGGATATGGCTACACCTTC CASSSRGYGYTF
TRBD1 TRBJ1-2 TRBV4-1 - TGCGCCAGCAGCCAACCAGGACAGGGGGAAGATGGCTACACCTTC CASSQPGQGEDGYTF
- TRBJ1-5 TRBV27 - TGTGCCAGCAGTTTAGGGCCCGGTACCGGGGGCAATCAGCCCCAGCATTTT CASSLGPGTGGNQPQHF
TRBD2 TRBJ2-5 TRBV15 - TGTGCCACCAGCGCTTGGGGAGGGGAGACCCAGTACTTC CATSAWGGETQYF
- TRBJ1-3 TRBV10-3 - TGTGCCATCAGTGGGGGCGGCTCTGGAAACACCATATATTTT CAISGGGSGNTIYF
- TRBJ1-2 TRBV28 once TGTGCCAGCAGTTTGGGAAACTATGGCTACACCTTC CASSLGNYGYTF
- TRBJ2-7 TRBV6-5 - TGTGCCAGCCGTTATTCCCTCCGGATGGTCGACGAGCAGTACTTC CASRYSLRMVDEQYF
TRBD1 TRBJ1-5 TRBV6-5 - TGTGCCAGCAGCCCGGGACAGGTCAATCAGCCCCAGCATTTT CASSPGQVNQPQHF
- TRBJ1-3 TRBV9 - TGTGCCAGCAGCGTAGGGGGGTCCTCTGGAAACACCATATATTTT CASSVGGSSGNTIYF
- TRBJ2-7 TRBV25-1 - TGTGCCAGCAGCCCAGTAGGCGTTTCCTACGAGCAGTACTTC CASSPVGVSYEQYF
- TRBJ2-1 TRBV5-4 - TGTGCCAGCAAGTTCGGGGGTTACAATGAGCAGTTCTTC CASKFGGYNEQFF
- TRBJ2-7 TRBV5-1 - TGCGCCAGCAGCTCTTCGAGGTATGAGGACGAGCAGTACTTC CASSSSRYEDEQYF
TRBD1 TRBJ1-4 TRBV2 - TGTGCCAGCAGCTACGACAGGGCAGAGGATGAAAAACTGTTTTTT CASSYDRAEDEKLFF
- TRBJ1-3 TRBV5-6 once TGTGCCAGCAGCTGGCGAGGGGCCTCTGGAAACACCATATATTTT CASSWRGASGNTIYF
- TRBJ2-2 TRBV4-1 - TGCGCCAGCAGCCTAGTGTCGAACACCGGGGAGCTGTTTTTT CASSLVSNTGELFF
TRBD2 TRBJ2-2 TRBV27 - TGTGCCAGCACCCCAACTAGCGGGGGGTACACCGGGGAGCTGTTTTTT CASTPTSGGYTGELFF
TRBD1 TRBJ2-3 TRBV2 - TGTGCCAGCAGTGAACGGACAGGGAAAGGGGCAGATACGCAGTATTTT CASSERTGKGADTQYF
TRBD2 TRBJ2-1 TRBV2 - TGTGCCAGCAGGAGACCGTTGGGGGGGTCTTCCTACAATGAGCAGTTCTTC CASRRPLGGSSYNEQFF
- TRBJ2-5 TRBV4-1 - TGCGCCAGCAGCCAAGATCCAGGGTACCAAGAGACCCAGTACTTC CASSQDPGYQETQYF
- TRBJ1-2 TRBV21-1 - TGTGCCAGCAGCAATCCCCGACAGGGCTTTATCTATGGCTACACCTTC CASSNPRQGFIYGYTF
- TRBJ2-7 TRBV5-6 - TGTGCCAGCAGCTTGGCCGGGCAGGGGCACTCCTACGAGCAGTACTTC CASSLAGQGHSYEQYF
- TRBJ1-4 TRBV6-5 - TGTGCCAGCAGTCCCGACGGAACTAATGAAAAACTGTTTTTT CASSPDGTNEKLFF
- TRBJ2-7 TRBV5-6 - TGTGCCAGCAGCTTGGCCGGGTTCCTCCACGAGCAGTACTTC CASSLAGFLHEQYF
TRBD2 TRBJ2-7 TRBV27 once TGTGCCAGCAGTTTAAGCGGTTCCAGCGGGGGGGTGTACGAGCAGTACTTC CASSLSGSSGGVYEQYF
- TRBJ1-5 TRBV11-2 few TGTGCCAGCAGCTTAGTCGGGGCGGAGTTACATTTT CASSLVGAELHF
TRBD2 TRBJ2-7 TRBV19 - TGTGCCAGTAGTCAACTAGCGGAGCCCTACGAGCAGTACTTC CASSQLAEPYEQYF
- TRBJ1-4 TRBV28 - TGTGCCAGCAGACCGTCGGGGGGAACTAATGAAAAACTGTTTTTT CASRPSGGTNEKLFF
- TRBJ2-1 TRBV5-8 - TGTGCCAGCATCTTCTTACTGGGGGACAATGAGCAGTTCTTC CASIFLLGDNEQFF
TRBD1 TRBJ2-7 TRBV27 - TGTGCCAGCGGGCCAACGACAGGGCCCGACGAGCAGTACTTC CASGPTTGPDEQYF
TRBD1 TRBJ1-2 TRBV10-3 - TGTGCCATCAGTTCTGACAGGGACTATGGCTACACCTTC CAISSDRDYGYTF
- TRBJ1-5 TRBV19 - TGTGCCAGTAGTGGGCCCCGGACAGACAATCAGCCCCAGCATTTT CASSGPRTDNQPQHF
- TRBJ1-1 TRBV2 - TGTGCCAGCAGTACAAGCCCACTTGGGGCAGGTCTGAACACTGAAGCTTTCTTT CASSTSPLGAGLNTEAFF
- TRBJ2-7 TRBV27 - TGTGCCAGCAGTTCGCACGCTGGGCTCTACGAGCAGTACTTC CASSSHAGLYEQYF
- TRBJ2-5 TRBV6-5 once TGTGCCAGCAGTTATGGCCGTGAAGGGCTCCAAGAGACCCAGTACTTC CASSYGREGLQETQYF
- TRBJ2-7 TRBV5-1 - TGCGCCAGCAGCCCACTATCCGCACAGGTTCCCTTC CASSPLSAQVPF
- TRBJ1-1 TRBV5-1 - TGCGCCAGCAGCTGGGGCGTCGGGGCAAGAGGGCTAGGGAACACTGAAGCTTTCTTT CASSWGVGARGLGNTEAFF
- TRBJ1-5 TRBV2 once TGTGCCAGCAGTCCTTATGGGGTCCGTAATAGCAATCAGCCCCAGCATTTT CASSPYGVRNSNQPQHF